Listed here are 27 T cell receptor beta chains from one sample, sequenced in a study of shared clonotypes between healthy human individuals. Profiling relied on immunoSEQ multiplex PCR, and the TCRdb table lists in-frame clones only, not all of them. The sample shows around 2.1 million clones, roughly 95% of them seen only once. The sequencing input was naive CD4+ T cells sorted from blood. Subset: CD45RA+ positively selected. These receptors were collected from a man aged 18 to 30 in good health.

In nucleotides, the CDR3 is TGTGCCAGCAGCTTAGGGCGAACTCTAGCGGGAGCTTTCTATGAGCAGTTCTTC. Its translation: CASSLGRTLAGAFYEQFF. J is TRBJ2-1 and V is TRBV7-2, with 10 bases matching TRBD2. Germline-derived CDR1 and CDR2 are SGHTA and FQGNSA. This CDR3 is 18 amino acids long. Losses at the gene ends were 1 base for V and 8 bases for J; bases not matched to a gene: 14.

The gene calls are TRBV2 and TRBJ1-6; 7 nucleotides align to TRBD1. Germline V gene sequence: CDR1 SNHLY, CDR2 FYNNEI. This CDR3 is built from 13 residues. Germline trimming cut 6 bases from V and 10 bases from J; bases unmatched to any gene: 6. Here the CDR3 reads CASRVTGESPLHF. CDR3 nucleotide sequence: TGTGCCAGCAGGGTTACAGGGGAATCACCCCTCCACTTT.

This rearrangement joins TRBV7-2 to TRBJ2-5; D not certain. CDR3 size: 13 residues. Germline V gives CDR1 SGHTA, CDR2 FQGNSA. V gave up 2 bases and J gave up 5 bases, with 9 bases separating them. The CDR3 loop reads CASSLLLVETQYF. CDR3 nucleotides: TGTGCCAGCAGCTTACTTCTGGTGGAGACCCAGTACTTC.

The V call is TRBV15, the J call TRBJ2-4; D not resolved. CDR1 and CDR2 (germline): LNHNV, YYDKDF (reference sequence). Deletions cut 0 bases from V and 0 bases from J, with 9 bases between. This CDR3 spans 16 amino acids. CDR3 residues: CATSRDSRIAKNIQYF. In DNA form, the CDR3 reads TGTGCCACCAGCAGAGACAGCCGTATAGCCAAAAACATTCAGTACTTC.

With regard to this clone: Other DNA sequences in this sample translate to the same CDR3. J is TRBJ2-5 and V is TRBV6-1; the D gene is possibly TRBD1 (6 bases). The CDR3 contains 14 residues. Between the trimmed V and J ends, which lost 2 bases and 4 bases, there was a span of 11 bases. Germline CDR1 reads MNHNS; CDR2 reads SASEGT. CDR3 sequence reads: CASSESQGRETQYF. Here the CDR3 DNA reads TGTGCCAGCAGTGAAAGTCAGGGGAGAGAGACCCAGTACTTC.

The chain is built from TRBV5-4 and TRBJ2-7, with D possibly matching TRBD1 (6 bases). The CDR3 has 15 residues. Germline V gene data show CDR1 as SGHNT and CDR2 as YYREEE (reference sequence). V was shortened by 4 bases and J by 7 bases, with 21 bases between the two germline ends. The CDR3 sequence: CASSLGATGGEEQYF. The CDR3 nucleotides read TGTGCCAGCAGCCTGGGGGCGACTGGGGGAGAAGAGCAGTACTTC.

The chain joins TRBV5-4 to TRBJ2-7; no clear D gene. Trimming took off 2 bases at V and 2 bases at J, with 11 bases between the two ends. Germline loops: CDR1 SGHNT, CDR2 YYREEE (reference sequence). The CDR3 is 14 residues long. The CDR3 sequence: CASSFPGEPYEQYF. The CDR3 DNA sequence: TGTGCCAGCAGCTTCCCGGGTGAACCCTACGAGCAGTACTTC.

The rearrangement links TRBV10-3 to TRBJ2-5; D is unresolved. The CDR3 has 17 amino acids. V lost 0 bases to trimming and J lost 2 bases, with 16 bases between them. Germline lookup yields CDR1 ENHRY and CDR2 SYGVKD. The CDR3 DNA is TGTGCCATCAGTGAGTCGATTTTCGTGACGAAACAAGAGACCCAGTACTTC. Translating it yields CAISESIFVTKQETQYF.

The rearrangement uses TRBV14 and TRBJ2-3; D is perhaps TRBD2 (5 bases). Germline lookup yields CDR1 SGHDN and CDR2 FVKESK. V shed 1 base and J shed 0 bases, with 14 bases lying between them. The CDR3 has 17 amino acids. The CDR3 spells CASSQGPSAASTDTQYF. CDR3 nucleotide sequence: TGTGCCAGCAGCCAAGGCCCCTCAGCGGCTAGCACAGATACGCAGTATTTT. Full variable domain (rest looked up from reference TRBV14 and TRBJ2-3): EAGVTQFPSHSVIEKGQTVTLRCDPISGHDNLYWYRRVMGKEIKFLLHFVKESKQDESGMPNNRFLAERTGGTYSTLKVQPAELEDSGVYFCASSQGPSAASTDTQYFGPGTRLTVL.

The V call is TRBV5-1, the J call TRBJ2-5; D gene unclear. CDR1 is SGHRS, CDR2 YFSETQ, per germline. V lost 1 base to trimming and J lost 1 base, with 11 bases between them. This CDR3 has 15 amino acids. Here the CDR3 reads CASSLSPVAQETQYF. Written as DNA, the CDR3 is TGCGCCAGCAGCTTGTCCCCGGTGGCCCAAGAGACCCAGTACTTC.

This chain uses TRBV5-4 with TRBJ1-6; the match to TRBD1 covers 9 bases. J lost 9 bases, V lost 1 base, and 2 bases had no gene match. This CDR3 contains 14 residues. Germline V CDR1 and CDR2: SGHNT, YYREEE (reference sequence). The CDR3 DNA is TGTGCCAGCAGCTTGAAGGGACAGGGTTCACCCCTCCACTTT. This translates into CASSLKGQGSPLHF.

The chain links TRBV6-1 to TRBJ1-4; weak D call: TRBD1 (6 bases). V dropped 1 base and J dropped 0 bases, with 12 bases sitting between them. CDR1 and CDR2 (germline): MNHNS, SASEGT. The CDR3 extends over 17 amino acids. CDR3 in DNA: TGTGCCAGCAGTGAAGGGACAGTACCCTCAACTAATGAAAAACTGTTTTTT. Translating gives CASSEGTVPSTNEKLFF.

The V and J genes are TRBV25-1 and TRBJ2-1; no reliable D call. Germline-derived CDR1 and CDR2 are MGHDK and SYGVNS. Trimming removed 3 bases from V and 4 bases from J, with 13 bases in between. CDR3 length equals 15 residues. The CDR3 is CASSEGSQLYNEQFF. CDR3 in DNA: TGTGCCAGCAGTGAGGGCAGCCAACTATACAATGAGCAGTTCTTC.

The V gene is TRBV10-2, the J gene TRBJ2-1, with D possibly being TRBD1 (5 bases). Germline CDR1 is WSHSY and CDR2 is SAAADI. V was cut by 0 bases and J by 6 bases, with 12 bases left in between. The CDR3 has 15 residues. CDR3 in DNA: TGCGCCAGCAGTGAGTCAGGGGCTAGTTCCAATGAGCAGTTCTTC. Translated, it gives CASSESGASSNEQFF.

As concerns this clone: In the same sample, other DNA sequences code for this CDR3. The V gene is TRBV5-1, the J gene TRBJ2-5; the match to TRBD2 covers 10 bases. Unmatched junction bases numbered 2, after V lost 4 bases and J lost 5 bases. The CDR3 spans 13 residues. Germline-derived CDR1 and CDR2 are SGHRS and YFSETQ. The CDR3 DNA sequence: TGCGCCAGCAGCCTGGGACTAGCGGAGACCCAGTACTTC. Its protein is CASSLGLAETQYF.

This rearrangement joins TRBV30 to TRBJ2-7, with D unclear. CDR3 size: 13 residues. CDR1 GTSNPN and CDR2 SVGIG come from the germline V gene (reference sequence). Trimming took off 3 bases at V and 4 bases at J, with 13 bases between the two ends. CDR3 nucleotide sequence: TGTGCCTGGAGCGCAGTTAATGTTTACGAGCAGTACTTC. This encodes CAWSAVNVYEQYF.

The V call is TRBV6-6, the J call TRBJ2-7; possibly TRBD2 for D (6 bases). This CDR3 region has 12 residues. V was trimmed by 5 bases and J by 6 bases, leaving 11 bases between them. Germline CDR1 reads MNHNY; CDR2 reads SVGAGI (reference sequence). Written as DNA, the CDR3 is TGTGCCAGCAGTCGCCCCGGGGGCGAGCAGTACTTC. It codes for CASSRPGGEQYF.

The chain uses TRBV5-1 and TRBJ1-2, with 9 bases lining up with TRBD1. Unmatched junction bases numbered 2, after V lost 1 base and J lost 4 bases. Germline CDR1 is SGHRS and CDR2 is YFSETQ. CDR3 length equals 14 residues. The CDR3 loop is CASSLWGQGYGYTF. The CDR3 region has the DNA TGCGCCAGCAGCTTGTGGGGACAGGGCTATGGCTACACCTTC.

The rearrangement joins TRBV4-1 to TRBJ1-6, with D hard to call. CDR3 size: 15 residues. Between the trimmed V and J ends, which lost 0 bases and 8 bases, there was a span of 11 bases. CDR1 is MGHRA, CDR2 YSYEKL, per germline. The CDR3 loop is CASSQESGRDSPLHF. The CDR3, as DNA: TGCGCCAGCAGCCAAGAATCCGGGCGCGATTCACCCCTCCACTTT.

The chain combines TRBV18 with TRBJ2-5; TRBD1 agrees at 9 bases. V was clipped by 2 bases and J by 5 bases; unmatched bases: 9. This CDR3 is 16 amino acids long. Germline V gene data show CDR1 as KGHSH and CDR2 as LQKENI. CDR3 loop: CASSPKGQGRGETQYF. The CDR3 DNA reads as TGTGCCAGCTCACCAAAGGGACAGGGTCGAGGGGAGACCCAGTACTTC.

The chain links TRBV7-2 to TRBJ2-1; D not resolved. The CDR3 is made up of 12 amino acids. Trimming removed 1 base from V and 10 bases from J, with 8 bases in between. The germline CDR1 and CDR2 sequences are SGHTA and FQGNSA. CDR3 sequence reads: CASSLEKTEQFF. DNA of the CDR3: TGTGCCAGCAGCTTAGAGAAAACGGAGCAGTTCTTC.

This clone appeared once. The chain employs TRBV5-1 and TRBJ1-4; D not resolved. Germline assignment: CDR1 SGHRS and CDR2 YFSETQ. The CDR3 length is 13 residues. With 6 bases removed from V and 0 bases from J, the gap between germline ends came to 6 bases. The CDR3 coding sequence is TGCGCCAGCAAAATTGCAACTAATGAAAAACTGTTTTTT. It codes for CASKIATNEKLFF.

The gene calls are TRBV15 and TRBJ2-2; TRBD1 matches at 7 bases. Germline CDR1 is LNHNV and CDR2 is YYDKDF (reference sequence). J lost 5 bases, V lost 1 base, and 7 bases had no gene match. The CDR3 contains 16 residues. The CDR3 nucleotides read TGTGCCACCAGCAGAGGGGGGACAGCTGTGACCGGGGAGCTGTTTTTT. Translated, it gives CATSRGGTAVTGELFF.

Only one count was recorded for this clone. The rearrangement joins TRBV29-1 to TRBJ1-5; D perhaps matches TRBD1 (6 bases). The V gene's germline CDR1 is SQVTM and CDR2 ANQGSEA. The CDR3 runs to 15 residues. V lost 4 bases, J lost 1 base, and 14 bases lay in between. The CDR3 protein is CSVGWGGESNQPQHF. The CDR3 DNA is TGCAGCGTTGGATGGGGGGGCGAGAGCAATCAGCCCCAGCATTTT.

This clone is a singleton in its sample. The CDR3 DNA sequence: TGTGCCAGCAGCTCCACTACAGGGTCTGGTAACTATGGCTACACCTTC. It encodes CASSSTTGSGNYGYTF. The V and J genes are TRBV11-2 and TRBJ1-2; a possible D gene is TRBD1 (6 bases). Per the germline V gene, CDR1 is SGHAT and CDR2 is FQNNGV. V lost 4 bases to trimming and J lost 1 base, with 16 bases between them. This CDR3 contains 16 residues.

J is TRBJ2-2 and V is TRBV14; the D gene is possibly TRBD2 (5 bases). Looked up from germline, CDR1 is SGHDN and CDR2 is FVKESK. There are 15 residues in the CDR3. V shed 2 bases and J shed 4 bases, with 11 bases lying between them. The CDR3 sequence is CASSQYSEGTGELFF. The CDR3 DNA sequence: TGTGCCAGCAGCCAATATAGCGAAGGCACCGGGGAGCTGTTTTTT.

V usage is TRBV28 and J usage is TRBJ1-2, with 9 bases identical to TRBD1. This CDR3 has 12 residues. Germline lookup yields CDR1 MDHEN and CDR2 SYDVKM. V was pared by 11 bases and J by 3 bases, with 4 bases of the junction left unmatched. The CDR3 region is CAFGTGYYGYTF. CDR3 DNA sequence: TGTGCCTTCGGGACAGGGTACTATGGCTACACCTTC.